The sequence of this TCR beta chain was determined in a study of T cell repertoires in cytomegalovirus infection. In the study overall: Indicated by public TCR beta signatures were CMV infection and matching HLA type. Findings and limits, study-wide: In two of eight donors, the top clonotype was HLA-C-restricted CMV-specific. People with CMV and the relevant HLA were identified by cumulative public TCR beta family frequency.

This clonotype was observed a handful of times. Its antigen is undetermined. TCRdb re-called the reads through MiXCR, storing one row per CDR3 protein. The repertoire holds tens of thousands of distinct CDR3 sequences, with about 4.2% as singletons. Trimming cost V 4 bases and J 0 bases, with 24 bases left between them. CDR1 SGHTA and CDR2 FQGTGA come from the germline V gene. The length of the CDR3 is 20 residues. Sequenced: PBMCs. The receptor was derived from a human donor in good health (CMV status not recorded). Some clones in this sample may be carry-over from other donors' samples. V gene TRBV7-3 combines with J gene TRBJ2-2; possibly TRBD1 or TRBD2 for D (5 bases each). The CDR3 region is CASSSLIPGQASANTGELFF. The CDR3 DNA reads TGTGCCAGCAGCTCCCTTATCCCGGGGCAAGCGTCAGCGAACACCGGGGAGCTGTTTTTT.